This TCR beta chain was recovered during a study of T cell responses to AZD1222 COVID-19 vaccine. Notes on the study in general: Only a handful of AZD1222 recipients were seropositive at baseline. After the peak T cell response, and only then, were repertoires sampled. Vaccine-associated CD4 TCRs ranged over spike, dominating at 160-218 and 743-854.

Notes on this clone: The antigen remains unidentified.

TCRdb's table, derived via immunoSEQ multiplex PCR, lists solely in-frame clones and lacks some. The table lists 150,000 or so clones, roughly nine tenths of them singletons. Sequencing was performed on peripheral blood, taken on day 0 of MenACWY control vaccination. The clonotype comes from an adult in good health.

In nucleotides, the CDR3 is TGTGCCAGCAGCCACGGGGGGGGCAATCAGCCCCAGCATTTT. It is translated as CASSHGGGNQPQHF. This chain uses TRBV3-1 (or the pseudogene TRBV3-2) with TRBJ1-5; a possible D gene is TRBD1 (5 bases). The germline gives CDR1 LGHDT, CDR2 YNNKEL (reference sequence). The V gene lost 3 bases and the J gene lost 2 bases, with 8 bases spanning the gap. This CDR3 is 14 amino acids long.